The 21 T cell receptor beta chains in this list originate from one sample, sequenced in a study of shared clonotypes between healthy human individuals. Produced via immunoSEQ multiplex PCR; TCRdb's table is partial and in-frame only. The data show about 330,000 clones, less than 85% seen once. Sequenced sample: memory CD4+ T cells sorted from blood. Subset indicated: CD45RA-negative fraction. The receptors here all came from a man between 25 and 39 years old in good health.

This clone occurred a few times. Only one base separates this from a far larger clonotype, so it likely reflects a read error. Within the sample, other DNA sequences also encode this same CDR3. The chain has TRBV30 and TRBJ1-5; D is possibly TRBD1 (6 bases). The germline CDR1 and CDR2 sequences are GTSNPN and SVGIG (reference sequence). The ends were cut back, 1 base at V and 5 bases at J, with 9 bases in the middle. The CDR3 sequence is 13 residues long. The CDR3 coding sequence is TGTGCCTGGAGTGAACAGGGAGATCAGCCCCAGCATTTT. Protein sequence: CAWSEQGDQPQHF.

Notes on this clone: Other DNA variants within this sample encode the same CDR3. The V call is TRBV27, the J call TRBJ1-1, with D unresolved. V was cut by 0 bases and J by 3 bases, with 5 bases left in between. The CDR3 loop spans 13 amino acids. Germline values: CDR1 MNHEY, CDR2 SMNVEV (reference sequence). The CDR3 DNA reads as TGTGCCAGCAGTTTATCCTCATACACTGAAGCTTTCTTT. Translation gives CASSLSSYTEAFF.

The J gene is TRBJ2-1, the V gene TRBV9, with 12 positions matching TRBD2. Trimming took 1 base from V and 4 from J; bases not matched to a gene: 6. From germline, CDR1 is SGDLS and CDR2 YYNGEE. The CDR3 extends over 17 amino acids. The CDR3 nucleotides read TGTGCCAGCAGCGTACATCATGGACTAGCGGGATACAATGAGCAGTTCTTC. It encodes CASSVHHGLAGYNEQFF.

The genes are TRBV7-2 and TRBJ2-1; no clear D. The CDR3 loop spans 11 amino acids. Germline assignment: CDR1 SGHTA and CDR2 FQGNSA. V was pared by 2 bases and J by 8 bases, with 4 bases between. This chain's CDR3 is CASSLLHEQFF. In DNA, the CDR3 is TGTGCCAGCAGCTTATTGCATGAGCAGTTCTTC.

The chain is built from TRBV11-3 and TRBJ2-1, with 13 bases matching TRBD2. The germline CDR1 and CDR2 sequences are SGHNT and YENEEA. The CDR3 sequence is 16 residues long. The trim removed 4 bases at V and 7 bases at J, leaving 7 bases unmatched. The CDR3 coding sequence is TGTGCCAGCAGCTCCCGAGGGACTAGCGGGGTTAATGAGCAGTTCTTC. Encoded protein: CASSSRGTSGVNEQFF.

The chain has TRBV28 and TRBJ2-5; D is unresolved. The V gene's germline CDR1 is MDHEN and CDR2 SYDVKM. Trimming removed 5 bases from V and 5 bases from J, with 9 bases in between. The CDR3 is 12 residues long. CDR3 sequence reads: CASSPPRETQYF. The CDR3 DNA follows: TGTGCCAGCAGTCCCCCTAGGGAGACCCAGTACTTC.

The V and J genes are TRBV27 and TRBJ2-2; perhaps TRBD2 as D (6 bases). This CDR3 has 14 amino acids. Germline CDR1 reads MNHEY; CDR2 reads SMNVEV (reference sequence). V lost 4 bases to trimming and J lost 5 bases, with 11 bases between them. In DNA form, the CDR3 reads TGTGCCAGCAGTTCCCGGGCGGGGACCGGGGAGCTGTTTTTT. Translated, it gives CASSSRAGTGELFF.

The rearrangement links TRBV27 to TRBJ2-1; D not certain. CDR3 length: 15 amino acids. V dropped 3 bases and J dropped 5 bases, with 14 bases sitting between them. Looked up from germline, CDR1 is MNHEY and CDR2 is SMNVEV (reference sequence). The CDR3 is CASSFLPVRHNEQFF. CDR3 nucleotides: TGTGCCAGCAGTTTCCTCCCCGTTCGCCACAATGAGCAGTTCTTC.

This chain links TRBV7-2 with TRBJ2-3; D not certain. Trimming cost V 1 base and J 0 bases, with 5 bases left between them. The CDR3 contains 14 residues. Germline CDR1 SGHTA, CDR2 FQGNSA. CDR3 region: CASSLGVSTDTQYF. The CDR3 nucleotides are TGTGCCAGCAGCTTAGGGGTCAGCACAGATACGCAGTATTTT.

The chain has TRBV7-8 and TRBJ2-7; 9 bases line up with TRBD2. Germline loops: CDR1 SGHVS, CDR2 FQNEAQ. V lost 2 bases to trimming and J lost 10 bases; unmatched junction nucleotides: 6. The CDR3 extends over 13 amino acids. CDR3 sequence reads: CASSLLAGDKQYF. The CDR3 DNA reads TGTGCCAGCAGCTTATTAGCGGGAGACAAACAGTACTTC.

The chain links TRBV25-1 to TRBJ2-5, with 7 bases lining up with TRBD1. CDR1 is MGHDK, CDR2 SYGVNS, per germline. This CDR3 is 14 amino acids long. J gave up 2 bases and V 4 bases, and 4 bases lay outside the gene matches. CDR3 protein: CASSAHRGQETQYF. Written as DNA, the CDR3 is TGTGCCAGCAGTGCCCACAGGGGACAAGAGACCCAGTACTTC.

This chain connects TRBV29-1 to TRBJ2-2; TRBD2 might be the D (6 bases). The CDR3 runs 14 residues. Germline values: CDR1 SQVTM, CDR2 ANQGSEA. Trimming removed 5 bases from V and 4 bases from J, with 14 bases in between. Written as DNA, the CDR3 is TGCAGCGTTCGGACTCAGGGAGGCACCGGGGAGCTGTTTTTT. Translating gives CSVRTQGGTGELFF.

The rearrangement uses TRBV29-1 and TRBJ2-1; D not resolved. Germline CDR1 reads SQVTM; CDR2 reads ANQGSEA. V gave up 4 bases and J gave up 12 bases, with 19 bases separating them. This CDR3 region has 13 residues. CDR3 in amino acids: CSVVVARASTQFF. In nucleotides, the CDR3 is TGCAGCGTTGTAGTCGCCCGGGCATCGACGCAGTTCTTC.

The rearrangement links TRBV30 to TRBJ1-6; D is unclear. V gave up 8 bases and J gave up 9 bases, with 11 bases separating them. This CDR3 has 11 amino acids. The V gene's germline CDR1 is GTSNPN and CDR2 SVGIG (reference sequence). The CDR3, as DNA: TGTGCCGGATCGGTCGGTTCACCCCTCCACTTT. Its protein product is CAGSVGSPLHF.

The rearrangement uses TRBV15 and TRBJ2-5, with no clear D. The V gene lost 3 bases and the J gene lost 4 bases, with 6 bases spanning the gap. CDR3 length: 12 residues. Per the germline V gene, CDR1 is LNHNV and CDR2 is YYDKDF (reference sequence). The DNA of the CDR3 is TGTGCCACCAGCAGCTTAAGAGAGACCCAGTACTTC. This codes for CATSSLRETQYF.

The chain uses TRBV2 and TRBJ2-4; D unclear. This CDR3 is 12 amino acids long. Trimming left V 2 bases short and J 10 bases short, with 9 bases between. The germline CDR1 and CDR2 sequences are SNHLY and FYNNEI. CDR3 region: CASSEYEEIQYF. CDR3 in DNA: TGTGCCAGCAGTGAATACGAGGAAATTCAGTACTTC.

The V gene is TRBV5-6, the J gene TRBJ1-4; D gene ambiguous. The V gene lost 3 bases and the J gene lost 2 bases, with 11 bases spanning the gap. The germline V gene encodes CDR1 SGHDT and CDR2 YYEEEE. The length of the CDR3 is 15 residues. As DNA, the CDR3 is TGTGCCAGCAGCTCGACCTCCGGGACTAATGAAAAACTGTTTTTT. Protein sequence: CASSSTSGTNEKLFF.

The chain combines TRBV15 with TRBJ2-6; 10 nucleotides match TRBD1. V trimming: 3 bases; J trimming: 3 bases; junction bases outside the gene matches: 8. CDR3 length equals 18 residues. Germline lookup yields CDR1 LNHNV and CDR2 YYDKDF (reference sequence). The CDR3 DNA reads as TGTGCCACCAGCAGTCCCGGGACAGGGGTCCGTGGGGCCAACGTCCTGACTTTC. Residues: CATSSPGTGVRGANVLTF.

The chain links TRBV19 to TRBJ2-3; a possible D gene is TRBD1 (6 bases). Trimming took off 4 bases at V and 0 bases at J, with 8 bases between the two ends. Germline values: CDR1 LNHDA, CDR2 SQIVND (reference sequence). The CDR3 has 14 amino acids. The CDR3 DNA is TGTGCCAGTAGTAGGACAGTTAGCACAGATACGCAGTATTTT. Encoded protein: CASSRTVSTDTQYF.

V is TRBV18 and J is TRBJ2-5; D is perhaps TRBD1 (6 bases). Trimming pared 3 bases from V and 2 bases from J, leaving 19 bases between. The CDR3 covers 17 residues. CDR1 and CDR2 (germline): KGHSH, LQKENI. The CDR3 DNA is TGTGCCAGCTCACCGCTACCAGGGGAAAGAGGGCAAGAGACCCAGTACTTC. Protein: CASSPLPGERGQETQYF.

The V gene is TRBV29-1, the J gene TRBJ2-1; 9 nucleotides align to TRBD1. Germline lookup yields CDR1 SQVTM and CDR2 ANQGSEA. The CDR3 extends over 16 amino acids. V trimming: 5 bases; J trimming: 3 bases; junction bases outside the gene matches: 11. The CDR3 region has the DNA TGCAGCGTTCCGGGACAGGGACGAGCAATCTACAATGAGCAGTTCTTC. Protein product: CSVPGQGRAIYNEQFF.